Listed below are T cell receptor beta chains from one sample, sequenced in a study of T cells in Graves' hyperthyroidism and ophthalmopathy. MiXCR, run by TCRdb on the multiplex PCR reads, gives a single entry per CDR3 protein. The sample shows about 620,000 distinct CDR3 sequences, roughly 15% of them seen only once. Sequenced material: blood. The origin of the receptors is a woman in her 30s with Graves' hyperthyroidism. CDR3s include the opening cysteine and the closing phenylalanine or tryptophan. D genes are given only for firm matches. Expanded clones get a size class; other rows say once, few or many, or leave the size out.

V	D	size	J	DNA	CDR3
TRBV5-1	.	few	TRBJ2-7	TGCGCCAGCAGCTTGTTTCCGAAGGGAGGAGACTACGAGCAGTACTTC	CASSLFPKGGDYEQYF
TRBV6-2/TRBV6-3	TRBD2	.	TRBJ2-3	TGTGCCAGCAGCACCACAGCGGGAGGTCCCCGCACAGATACGCAGTATTTT	CASSTTAGGPRTDTQYF
TRBV24-1	TRBD1	many	TRBJ2-1	TGTGCCACCAGTGTCCCGACAGGGGGTTACAATGAGCAGTTCTTC	CATSVPTGGYNEQFF
TRBV12-3/TRBV12-4	.	many	TRBJ2-7	TGTGCCAGCAGTCTCCGGGCAAAACCGAACGAGCAGTACTTC	CASSLRAKPNEQYF
TRBV30	TRBD2	many	TRBJ2-1	TGTGCCTGGAAAGTAGCGGGAGTCAATGAGCAGTTCTTC	CAWKVAGVNEQFF
TRBV28	TRBD1	many	TRBJ1-4	TGTGCCAGCAGTTCAAATTCTGACAGGGTCGGTGAAAAACTGTTTTTT	CASSSNSDRVGEKLFF
TRBV7-2	TRBD2	many	TRBJ2-7	TGTGCCAGCAGCGACTCCGGGACTAGCAAGGGCTACGAGCAGTACTTC	CASSDSGTSKGYEQYF
TRBV27	TRBD1	.	TRBJ1-5	TGTGCCAGCGCAGGGGGCTTCAATCAGCCCCAGCATTTT	CASAGGFNQPQHF
TRBV7-2	.	few	TRBJ2-1	TGTGCCAGCAGCTTAGCACCCCCCCCGTGGGGCGACGAGCAGTTCTTC	CASSLAPPPWGDEQFF
TRBV5-1	TRBD2	.	TRBJ2-2	TGCGCCAGCAGCCTTACTAGCGGACACACCGGGGAGCTGTTTTTT	CASSLTSGHTGELFF
TRBV9	TRBD2	.	TRBJ2-1	TGTGCCAGCAGCGAAAGCGGGGGAAACTACAATGAGCAGTTCTTC	CASSESGGNYNEQFF
TRBV11-2	.	few	TRBJ2-1	TGTGCCAGCAGCTTATCTTTGGGGATTTCTCCTACCTACAATGAGCAGTTCTTC	CASSLSLGISPTYNEQFF
TRBV2	.	many	TRBJ2-4	TGTGCCAGCAGCCAAAGTGGAGGGACCAAAAACATTCAGTACTTC	CASSQSGGTKNIQYF